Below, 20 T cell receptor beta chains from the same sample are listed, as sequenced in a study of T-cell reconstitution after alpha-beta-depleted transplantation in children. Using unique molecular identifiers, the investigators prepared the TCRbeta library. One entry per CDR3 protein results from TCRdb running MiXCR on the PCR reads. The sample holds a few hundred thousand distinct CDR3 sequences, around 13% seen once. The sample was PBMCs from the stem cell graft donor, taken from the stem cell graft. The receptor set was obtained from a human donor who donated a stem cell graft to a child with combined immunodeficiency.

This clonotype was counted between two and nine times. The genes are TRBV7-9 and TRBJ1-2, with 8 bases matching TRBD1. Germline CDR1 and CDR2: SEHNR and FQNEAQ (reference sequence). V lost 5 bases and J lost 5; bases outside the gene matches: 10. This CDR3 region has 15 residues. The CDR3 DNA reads TGTGCCAGCAGCCCGTTACAGGGGGGAGAATATGGCTACACCTTC. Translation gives CASSPLQGGEYGYTF.

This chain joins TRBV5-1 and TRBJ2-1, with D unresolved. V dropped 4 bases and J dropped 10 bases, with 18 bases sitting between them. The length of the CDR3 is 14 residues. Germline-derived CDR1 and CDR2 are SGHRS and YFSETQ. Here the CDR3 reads CASSPLAPTGEQFF. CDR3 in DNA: TGCGCCAGCAGCCCGCTGGCACCCACTGGGGAGCAGTTCTTC.

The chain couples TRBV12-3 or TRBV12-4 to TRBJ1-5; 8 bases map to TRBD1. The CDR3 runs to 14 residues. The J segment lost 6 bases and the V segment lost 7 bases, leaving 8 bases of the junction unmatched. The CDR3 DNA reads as TGTGCCAGCACCCCGGACAGGGCGGTTCAGCCCCAGCATTTT. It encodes CASTPDRAVQPQHF.

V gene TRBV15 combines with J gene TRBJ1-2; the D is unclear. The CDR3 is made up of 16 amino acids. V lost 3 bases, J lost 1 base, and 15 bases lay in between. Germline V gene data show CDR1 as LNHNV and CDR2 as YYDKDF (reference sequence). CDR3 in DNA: TGTGCCACCAGCAGTACTGATTGGGGTCTTAACTATGGCTACACCTTC. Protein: CATSSTDWGLNYGYTF.

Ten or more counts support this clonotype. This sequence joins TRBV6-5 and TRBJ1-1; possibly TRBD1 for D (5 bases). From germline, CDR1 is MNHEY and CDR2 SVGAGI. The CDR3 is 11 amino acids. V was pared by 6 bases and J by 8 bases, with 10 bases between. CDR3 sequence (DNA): TGTGCCAGCAGAACGGGACCAGAAGCTTTCTTT. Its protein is CASRTGPEAFF.

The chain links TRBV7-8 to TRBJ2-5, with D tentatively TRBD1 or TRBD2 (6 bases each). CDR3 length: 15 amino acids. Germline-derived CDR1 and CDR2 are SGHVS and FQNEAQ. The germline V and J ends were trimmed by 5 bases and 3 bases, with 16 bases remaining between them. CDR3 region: CASSHVGGLEETQYF. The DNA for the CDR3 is TGTGCCAGCAGCCACGTAGGGGGACTTGAAGAGACCCAGTACTTC. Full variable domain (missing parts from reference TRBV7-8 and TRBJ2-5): GAGVSQSPRYKVAKRGQDVALRCDPISGHVSLFWYQQALGQGPEFLTYFQNEAQLDKSGLPSDRFFAERPEGSVSTLKIQRTQQEDSAVYLCASSHVGGLEETQYFGPGTRLLVL.

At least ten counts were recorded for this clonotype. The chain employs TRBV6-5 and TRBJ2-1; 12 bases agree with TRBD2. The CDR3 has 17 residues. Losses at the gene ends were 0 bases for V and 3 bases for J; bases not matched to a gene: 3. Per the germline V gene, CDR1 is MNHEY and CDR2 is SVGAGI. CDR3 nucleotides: TGTGCCAGCAGTTACTCGACTAGCGGGAGCCTCTACAATGAGCAGTTCTTC. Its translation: CASSYSTSGSLYNEQFF.

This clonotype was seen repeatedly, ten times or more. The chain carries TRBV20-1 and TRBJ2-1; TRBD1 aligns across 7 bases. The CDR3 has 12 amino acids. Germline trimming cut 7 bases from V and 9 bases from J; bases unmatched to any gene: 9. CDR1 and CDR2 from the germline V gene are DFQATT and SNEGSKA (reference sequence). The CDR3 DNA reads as TGCAGTGGATTGTCACAGGGGTTTGAGCAGTTCTTC. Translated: CSGLSQGFEQFF.

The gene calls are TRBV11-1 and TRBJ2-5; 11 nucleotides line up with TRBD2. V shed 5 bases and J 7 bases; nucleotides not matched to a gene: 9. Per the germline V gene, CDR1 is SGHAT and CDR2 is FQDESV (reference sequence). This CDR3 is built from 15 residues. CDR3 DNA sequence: TGTGCCAGCAGCCCGACTAGCGGGGCTTTGACGACCCAGTACTTC. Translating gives CASSPTSGALTTQYF. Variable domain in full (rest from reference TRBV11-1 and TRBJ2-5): EAEVAQSPRYKITEKSQAVAFWCDPISGHATLYWYRQILGQGPELLVQFQDESVVDDSQLPKDRFSAERLKGVDSTLKIQPAELGDSAMYLCASSPTSGALTTQYFGPGTRLLVL.

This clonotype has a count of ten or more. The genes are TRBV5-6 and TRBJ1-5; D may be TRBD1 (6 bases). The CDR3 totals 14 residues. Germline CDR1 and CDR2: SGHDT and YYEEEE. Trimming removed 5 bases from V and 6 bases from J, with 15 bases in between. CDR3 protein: CASSYGQTSQPQHF. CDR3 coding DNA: TGTGCCAGCAGTTACGGACAGACGAGTCAGCCCCAGCATTTT. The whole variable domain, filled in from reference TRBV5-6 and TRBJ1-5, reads DAGVTQSPTHLIKTRGQQVTLRCSPKSGHDTVSWYQQALGQGPQFIFQYYEEEERQRGNFPDRFSGHQFPNYSSELNVNALLLGDSALYLCASSYGQTSQPQHFGDGTRLSIL.

CDR3 residues: CASSVRAEISYEQYF. Here the CDR3 DNA reads TGTGCCAGCAGCGTCCGAGCGGAGATCTCCTACGAGCAGTACTTC. V and J are TRBV3-1 and TRBJ2-7, with a possible D match to TRBD2 (5 bases). V dropped 5 bases and J dropped 0 bases, with 14 bases sitting between them. Germline CDR1 and CDR2: LGHDT and YNNKEL (reference sequence). The CDR3 is 15 residues long.

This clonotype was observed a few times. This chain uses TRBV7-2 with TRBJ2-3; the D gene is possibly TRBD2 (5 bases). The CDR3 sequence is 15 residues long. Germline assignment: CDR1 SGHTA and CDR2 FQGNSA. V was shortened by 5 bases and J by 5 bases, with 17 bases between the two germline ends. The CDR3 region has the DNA TGTGCCAGCAGCCTGGACTGGGGTCGTGAAGATACGCAGTATTTT. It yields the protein CASSLDWGREDTQYF.

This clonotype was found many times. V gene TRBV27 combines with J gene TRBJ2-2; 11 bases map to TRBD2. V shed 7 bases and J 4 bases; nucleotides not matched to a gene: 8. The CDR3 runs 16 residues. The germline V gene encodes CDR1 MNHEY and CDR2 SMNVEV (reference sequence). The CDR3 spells CASNYLAGGPTGELFF. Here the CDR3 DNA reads TGTGCCAGCAATTATCTAGCGGGAGGTCCCACCGGGGAGCTGTTTTTT.

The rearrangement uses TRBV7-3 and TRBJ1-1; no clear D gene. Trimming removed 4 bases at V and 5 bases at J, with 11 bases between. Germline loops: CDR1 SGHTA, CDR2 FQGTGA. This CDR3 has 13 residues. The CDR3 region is CASSSGGWTEAFF. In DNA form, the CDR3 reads TGTGCCAGCAGCTCGGGAGGGTGGACTGAAGCTTTCTTT.

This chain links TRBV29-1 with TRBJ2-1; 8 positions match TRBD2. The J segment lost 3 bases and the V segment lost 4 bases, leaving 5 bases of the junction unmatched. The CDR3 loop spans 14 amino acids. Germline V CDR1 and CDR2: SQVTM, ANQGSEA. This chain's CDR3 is CSVGGLAGYNEQFF. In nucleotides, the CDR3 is TGCAGCGTTGGCGGACTAGCCGGCTACAATGAGCAGTTCTTC.

The CDR3 DNA follows: TGTGCCAGCTCACCTTTGAGGGGACAGAGGAACGAGCAGTACTTC. This encodes CASSPLRGQRNEQYF. The chain has TRBV18 and TRBJ2-7; 7 nucleotides agree with TRBD1. The junction had 10 bases not matched to a gene; V was cut back by 3 bases and J by 5 bases. The CDR3 is 15 residues long. Germline CDR1 and CDR2: KGHSH and LQKENI.

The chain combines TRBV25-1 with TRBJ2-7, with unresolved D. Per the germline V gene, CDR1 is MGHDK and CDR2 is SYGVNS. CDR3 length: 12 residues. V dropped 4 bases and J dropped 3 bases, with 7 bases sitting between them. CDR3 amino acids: CASSAGDYEQYF. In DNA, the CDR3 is TGTGCCAGCAGTGCTGGAGACTACGAGCAGTACTTC.

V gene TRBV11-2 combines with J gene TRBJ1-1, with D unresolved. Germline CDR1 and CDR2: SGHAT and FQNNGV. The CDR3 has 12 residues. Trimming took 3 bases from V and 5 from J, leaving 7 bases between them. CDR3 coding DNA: TGTGCCAGCAGCTTCGGCACAACTGAAGCTTTCTTT. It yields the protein CASSFGTTEAFF.

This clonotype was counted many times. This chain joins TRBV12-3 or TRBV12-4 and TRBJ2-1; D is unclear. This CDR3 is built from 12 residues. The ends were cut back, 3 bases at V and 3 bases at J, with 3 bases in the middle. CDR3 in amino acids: CASSFDYNEQFF. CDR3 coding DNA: TGTGCCAGCAGTTTTGACTACAATGAGCAGTTCTTC.

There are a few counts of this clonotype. In DNA, the CDR3 is TGTGCCACCCGTGGGGCCTACGAGCAGTACTTC. Amino acid sequence: CATRGAYEQYF. This chain joins TRBV6-1 and TRBJ2-7; no firm D call. V lost 10 bases to trimming and J lost 2 bases, with 9 bases between them. CDR1 and CDR2 from the germline V gene are MNHNS and SASEGT. The CDR3 sequence is 11 residues long.